This TCR beta chain is drawn from a study of shared T cell receptors in the human thymus. The method was immunoSEQ multiplex PCR; TCRdb's version includes in-frame clones alone and lacks a portion of them. The sample contains 640,000 or so clones, about 90% of which appear only once. The CDR3 sequence is 13 residues long. V lost 4 bases, J lost 6 bases, and 10 bases lay in between. Germline values: CDR1 MNHEY, CDR2 SMNVEV (reference sequence). This same sample was also taken into another study, of human thymus T cells. This second study says: Serving as donors were healthy Finnish infants, each of whom was having open corrective surgery for congenital heart defects. Obtained as resections during corrective heart surgery, the thymus tissue was then studied. Within thymic and blood repertoires, V and J gene usage appeared to be biased. Among unrelated individuals, related research reported thymic repertoires that overlapped highly.

The sequencing sample was made of thymocytes. This TCR was sampled from a boy less than two years old with a congenital heart defect. This chain joins TRBV27 and TRBJ2-1; D perhaps matches TRBD2 (6 bases). The CDR3 is CASSCGGSNEQFF. The CDR3 DNA reads TGTGCCAGCAGTTGTGGGGGGTCCAATGAGCAGTTCTTC.